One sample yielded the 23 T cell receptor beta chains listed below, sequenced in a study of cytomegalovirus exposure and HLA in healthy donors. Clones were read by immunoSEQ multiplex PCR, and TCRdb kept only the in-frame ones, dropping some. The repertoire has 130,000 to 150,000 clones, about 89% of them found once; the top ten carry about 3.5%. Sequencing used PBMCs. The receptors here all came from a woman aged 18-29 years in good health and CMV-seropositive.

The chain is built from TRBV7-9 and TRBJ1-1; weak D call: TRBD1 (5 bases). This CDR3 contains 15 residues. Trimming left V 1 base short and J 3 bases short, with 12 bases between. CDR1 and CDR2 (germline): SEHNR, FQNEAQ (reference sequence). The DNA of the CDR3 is TGTGCCAGCAGCTTAGGCCAGGGCGGGGACACTGAAGCTTTCTTT. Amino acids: CASSLGQGGDTEAFF.

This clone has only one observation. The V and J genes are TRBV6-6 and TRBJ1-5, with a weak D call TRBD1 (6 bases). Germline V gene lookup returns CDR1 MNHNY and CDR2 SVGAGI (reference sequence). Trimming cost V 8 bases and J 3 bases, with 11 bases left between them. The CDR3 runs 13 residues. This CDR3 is CASSAGVNQPQHF. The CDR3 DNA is TGTGCCAGCTCAGCAGGGGTCAATCAGCCCCAGCATTTT.

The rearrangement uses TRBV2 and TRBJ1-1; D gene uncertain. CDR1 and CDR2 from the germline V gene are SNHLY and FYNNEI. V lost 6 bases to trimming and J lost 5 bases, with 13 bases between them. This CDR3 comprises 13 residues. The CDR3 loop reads CASRTSEGTEAFF. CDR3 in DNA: TGTGCCAGCAGGACATCGGAGGGAACTGAAGCTTTCTTT.

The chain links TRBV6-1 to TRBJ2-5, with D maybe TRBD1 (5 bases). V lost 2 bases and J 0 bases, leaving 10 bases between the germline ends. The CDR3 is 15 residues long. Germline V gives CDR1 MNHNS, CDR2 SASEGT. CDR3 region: CASSELGLHQETQYF. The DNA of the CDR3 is TGTGCCAGCAGTGAATTGGGGCTACACCAAGAGACCCAGTACTTC.

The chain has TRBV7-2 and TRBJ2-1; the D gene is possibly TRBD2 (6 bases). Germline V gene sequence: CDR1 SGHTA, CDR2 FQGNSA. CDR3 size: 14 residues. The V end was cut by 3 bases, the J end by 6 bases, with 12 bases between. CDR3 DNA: TGTGCCAGCAGCTTCGGGACTCGATTCAATGAGCAGTTCTTC. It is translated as CASSFGTRFNEQFF. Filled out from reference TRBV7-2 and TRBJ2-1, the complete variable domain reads GAGVSQSPSNKVTEKGKDVELRCDPISGHTALYWYRQSLGQGLEFLIYFQGNSAPDKSGLPSDRFSAERTGGSVSTLTIQRTQQEDSAVYLCASSFGTRFNEQFFGPGTRLTVL.

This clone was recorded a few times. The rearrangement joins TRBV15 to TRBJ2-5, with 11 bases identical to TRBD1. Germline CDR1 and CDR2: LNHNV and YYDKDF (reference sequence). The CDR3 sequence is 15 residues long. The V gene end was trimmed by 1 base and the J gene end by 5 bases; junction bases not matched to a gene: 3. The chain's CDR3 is CATSRGTGGAETQYF. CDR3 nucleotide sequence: TGTGCCACCAGCAGAGGGACAGGGGGCGCGGAGACCCAGTACTTC.

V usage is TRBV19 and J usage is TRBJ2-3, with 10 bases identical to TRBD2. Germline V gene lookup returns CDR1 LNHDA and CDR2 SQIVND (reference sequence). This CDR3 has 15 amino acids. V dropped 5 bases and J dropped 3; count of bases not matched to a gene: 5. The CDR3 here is CASSSGTSDTDTQYF. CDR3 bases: TGTGCCAGTAGTTCCGGGACTAGCGATACAGATACGCAGTATTTT. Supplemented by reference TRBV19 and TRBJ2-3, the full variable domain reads DGGITQSPKYLFRKEGQNVTLSCEQNLNHDAMYWYRQDPGQGLRLIYYSQIVNDFQKGDIAEGYSVSREKKESFPLTVTSAQKNPTAFYLCASSSGTSDTDTQYFGPGTRLTVL.

The CDR3 sequence: CASNTARSRGGYTF. The CDR3 DNA sequence: TGTGCCAGCAACACCGCTAGGAGCCGCGGGGGCTACACCTTC. The V call is TRBV27, the J call TRBJ1-2; no definite D call. Trimming took 7 bases from V and 8 from J, leaving 20 bases between them. Germline lookup yields CDR1 MNHEY and CDR2 SMNVEV (reference sequence). This CDR3 contains 14 residues.

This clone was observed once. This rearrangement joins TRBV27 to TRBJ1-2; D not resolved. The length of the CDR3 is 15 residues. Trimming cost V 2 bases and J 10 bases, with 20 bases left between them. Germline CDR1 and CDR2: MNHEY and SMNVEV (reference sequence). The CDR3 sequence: CASSLSEGSPHSYTF. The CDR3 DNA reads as TGTGCCAGCAGTTTAAGCGAGGGTAGCCCCCACTCCTACACCTTC.

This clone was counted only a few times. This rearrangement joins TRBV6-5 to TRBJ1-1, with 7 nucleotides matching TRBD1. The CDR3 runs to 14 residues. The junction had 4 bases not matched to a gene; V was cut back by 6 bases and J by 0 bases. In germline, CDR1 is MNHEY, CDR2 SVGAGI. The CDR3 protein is CASRPGGMNTEAFF. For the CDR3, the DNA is TGTGCCAGCAGACCAGGGGGAATGAACACTGAAGCTTTCTTT.

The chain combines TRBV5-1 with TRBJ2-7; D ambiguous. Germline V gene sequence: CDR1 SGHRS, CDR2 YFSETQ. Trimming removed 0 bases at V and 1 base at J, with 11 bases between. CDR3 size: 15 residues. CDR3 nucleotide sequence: TGCGCCAGCAGCTTGGACAGCCATACTTCCTACGAGCAGTACTTC. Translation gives CASSLDSHTSYEQYF.

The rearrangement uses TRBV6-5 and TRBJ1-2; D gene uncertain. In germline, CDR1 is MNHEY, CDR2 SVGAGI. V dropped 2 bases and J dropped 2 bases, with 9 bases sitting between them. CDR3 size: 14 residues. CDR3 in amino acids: CASSYGRRNYGYTF. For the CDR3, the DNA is TGTGCCAGCAGTTACGGTAGGAGAAACTATGGCTACACCTTC.

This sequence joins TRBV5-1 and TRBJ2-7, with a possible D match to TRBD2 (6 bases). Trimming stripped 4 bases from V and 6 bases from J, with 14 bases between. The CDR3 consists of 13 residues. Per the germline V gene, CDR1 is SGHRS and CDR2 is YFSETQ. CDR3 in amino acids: CASSAGRLFEQYF. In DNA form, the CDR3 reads TGCGCCAGCAGCGCGGGACGGTTGTTCGAGCAGTACTTC.

The CDR3 DNA reads as TGTGCCAGCAGTGAAGCGCGGGGAAATTCACCCCTCCACTTT. It codes for CASSEARGNSPLHF. This chain connects TRBV2 to TRBJ1-6; no clear D. The germline V and J ends were trimmed by 0 bases and 7 bases, with 7 bases remaining between them. The germline gives CDR1 SNHLY, CDR2 FYNNEI. The CDR3 runs to 14 residues. Full variable domain (outside the CDR3, taken from reference TRBV2 and TRBJ1-6): EPEVTQTPSHQVTQMGQEVILRCVPISNHLYFYWYRQILGQKVEFLVSFYNNEISEKSEIFDDQFSVERPDGSNFTLKIRSTKLEDSAMYFCASSEARGNSPLHFGNGTRLTVT.

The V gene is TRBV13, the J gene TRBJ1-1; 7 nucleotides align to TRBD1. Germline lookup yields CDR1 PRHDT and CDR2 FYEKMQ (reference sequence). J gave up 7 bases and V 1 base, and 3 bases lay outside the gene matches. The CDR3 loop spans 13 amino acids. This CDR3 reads CASSLVSGGEAFF. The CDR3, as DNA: TGTGCCAGCAGCTTAGTCTCAGGGGGTGAAGCTTTCTTT.

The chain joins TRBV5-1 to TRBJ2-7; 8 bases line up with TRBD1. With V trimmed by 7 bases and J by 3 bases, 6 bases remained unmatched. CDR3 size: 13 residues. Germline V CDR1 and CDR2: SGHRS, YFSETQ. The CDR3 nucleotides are TGCGCCAGCGCTTCAGGGGGCTTCTACGAGCAGTACTTC. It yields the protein CASASGGFYEQYF.

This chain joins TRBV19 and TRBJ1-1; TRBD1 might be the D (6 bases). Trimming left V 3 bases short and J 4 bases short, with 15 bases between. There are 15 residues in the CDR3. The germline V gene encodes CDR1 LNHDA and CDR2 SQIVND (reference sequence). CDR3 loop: CASSIIRGRGTEAFF. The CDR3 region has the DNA TGTGCCAGTAGTATCATCAGGGGCAGGGGCACTGAAGCTTTCTTT.

CDR3 residues: CASSRRGQGFPYEQYF. The CDR3 DNA follows: TGTGCCAGCAGTCGCCGGGGACAGGGGTTCCCTTACGAGCAGTACTTC. The rearrangement joins TRBV28 to TRBJ2-7, with TRBD1 matching 10 bases. CDR1 is MDHEN, CDR2 SYDVKM, per germline. The junction had 11 bases not matched to a gene; V was cut back by 5 bases and J by 4 bases. The CDR3 is 16 amino acids.

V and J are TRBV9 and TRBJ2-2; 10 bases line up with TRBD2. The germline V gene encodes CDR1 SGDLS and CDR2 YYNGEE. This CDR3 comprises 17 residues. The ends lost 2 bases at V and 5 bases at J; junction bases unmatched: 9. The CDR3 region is CASSVSGRSRGTGELFF. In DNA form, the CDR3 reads TGTGCCAGCAGCGTTAGCGGGAGGTCCCGTGGGACCGGGGAGCTGTTTTTT.

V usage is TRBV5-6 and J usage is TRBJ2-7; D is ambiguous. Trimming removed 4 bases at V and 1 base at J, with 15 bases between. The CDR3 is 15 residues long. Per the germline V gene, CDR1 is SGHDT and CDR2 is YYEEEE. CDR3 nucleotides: TGTGCCAGCAGCCCGATCGAGGTACCTTCCTACGAGCAGTACTTC. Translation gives CASSPIEVPSYEQYF. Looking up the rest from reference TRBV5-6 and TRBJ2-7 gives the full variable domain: DAGVTQSPTHLIKTRGQQVTLRCSPKSGHDTVSWYQQALGQGPQFIFQYYEEEERQRGNFPDRFSGHQFPNYSSELNVNALLLGDSALYLCASSPIEVPSYEQYFGPGTRLTVT.

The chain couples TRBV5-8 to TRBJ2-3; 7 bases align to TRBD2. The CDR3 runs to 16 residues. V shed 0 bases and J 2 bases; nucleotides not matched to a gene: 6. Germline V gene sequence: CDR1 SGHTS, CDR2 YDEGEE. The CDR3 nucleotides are TGTGCCAGCAGCTTGGCGGTTAGCGGGTTCACAGATACGCAGTATTTT. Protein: CASSLAVSGFTDTQYF.

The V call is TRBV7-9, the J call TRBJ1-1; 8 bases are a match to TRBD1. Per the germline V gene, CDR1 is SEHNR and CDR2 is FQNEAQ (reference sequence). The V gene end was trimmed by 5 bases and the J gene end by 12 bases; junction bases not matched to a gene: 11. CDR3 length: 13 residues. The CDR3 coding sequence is TGTGCCAGCAGCCCTAAGGACAGGGTTCAAACTTTCTTT. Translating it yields CASSPKDRVQTFF. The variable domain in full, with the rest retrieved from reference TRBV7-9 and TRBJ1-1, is DTGVSQNPRHKITKRGQNVTFRCDPISEHNRLYWYRQTLGQGPEFLTYFQNEAQLEKSRLLSDRFSAERPKGSFSTLEIQRTEQGDSAMYLCASSPKDRVQTFFGQGTRLTVV.

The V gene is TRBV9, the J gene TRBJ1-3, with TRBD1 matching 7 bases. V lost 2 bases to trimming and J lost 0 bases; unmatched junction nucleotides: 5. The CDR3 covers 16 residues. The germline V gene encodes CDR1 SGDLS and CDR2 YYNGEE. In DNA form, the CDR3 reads TGTGCCAGCAGCGTCGGGGACAGAAACTCTGGAAACACCATATATTTT. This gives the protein CASSVGDRNSGNTIYF.